These T cell receptor beta chains were read from a single sample in a study of shared clonotypes between healthy human individuals. Clones were sequenced by immunoSEQ multiplex PCR, and TCRdb holds only the in-frame ones, with some missing. Of millions of clones listed, approximately 95% are singletons. Sample: naive CD4+ T cells sorted from blood. These receptors were taken from a man aged 18 to 30 in good health. Each CDR3 is given with its conserved first and last residue. The order of the fields is CDR3 protein, CDR3 DNA, D gene, J gene, CDR3 length, clone size, V gene. The D gene is left open where the match is weak. Expanded clones are given a class, and other clones once, few, many or no size at all.

cdr3_aa: CASCDRASLDNSPLHF; cdr3_nt: TGTGCCAGTTGCGACAGGGCGTCCCTAGATAATTCACCCCTCCACTTT; d_call: TRBD1; j_call: TRBJ1-6; cdr3_length: 16; clone_size: NA; v_call: TRBV19
cdr3_aa: CASSGQVENTGELFF; cdr3_nt: TGCGCCAGCAGTGGGCAGGTCGAGAACACCGGGGAGCTGTTTTTT; d_call: NA; j_call: TRBJ2-2; cdr3_length: 15; clone_size: NA; v_call: TRBV10-1
cdr3_aa: CASNPQGARQPQHF; cdr3_nt: TGTGCCAGCAACCCTCAGGGGGCAAGACAGCCCCAGCATTTT; d_call: NA; j_call: TRBJ1-5; cdr3_length: 14; clone_size: once; v_call: TRBV26
cdr3_aa: CASSLGSGNTIYF; cdr3_nt: TGTGCCAGCAGCTTAGGCTCTGGAAACACCATATATTTT; d_call: NA; j_call: TRBJ1-3; cdr3_length: 13; clone_size: few; v_call: TRBV7-9
cdr3_aa: CAWRGTKNIQYF; cdr3_nt: TGTGCCTGGAGAGGGACCAAAAACATTCAGTACTTC; d_call: NA; j_call: TRBJ2-4; cdr3_length: 12; clone_size: NA; v_call: TRBV30
cdr3_aa: CASSEAVLRSQPQHF; cdr3_nt: TGTGCCAGCAGTGAAGCGGTCCTTCGGAGTCAGCCCCAGCATTTT; d_call: NA; j_call: TRBJ1-5; cdr3_length: 15; clone_size: NA; v_call: TRBV2
cdr3_aa: CASSYDTPPNSPLHF; cdr3_nt: TGTGCCAGCAGTTATGACACCCCTCCTAATTCACCCCTCCACTTT; d_call: NA; j_call: TRBJ1-6; cdr3_length: 15; clone_size: NA; v_call: TRBV6-5
cdr3_aa: CASSVDRGQGNGYTF; cdr3_nt: TGTGCCAGCAGTGTAGACCGAGGACAGGGGAATGGCTACACCTTC; d_call: TRBD1; j_call: TRBJ1-2; cdr3_length: 15; clone_size: NA; v_call: TRBV6-1
cdr3_aa: CASKGVWTDTQYF; cdr3_nt: TGTGCCAGCAAGGGGGTTTGGACAGATACGCAGTATTTT; d_call: NA; j_call: TRBJ2-3; cdr3_length: 13; clone_size: many; v_call: TRBV2
cdr3_aa: CASSDSIQTNYGYTF; cdr3_nt: TGTGCCAGCAGTGACTCGATCCAGACCAACTATGGCTACACCTTC; d_call: NA; j_call: TRBJ1-2; cdr3_length: 15; clone_size: NA; v_call: TRBV6-4
cdr3_aa: CAWSGARGWQAEKLFF; cdr3_nt: TGTGCCTGGAGTGGGGCCCGTGGGTGGCAAGCTGAAAAACTGTTTTTT; d_call: NA; j_call: TRBJ1-4; cdr3_length: 16; clone_size: NA; v_call: TRBV30
cdr3_aa: CAIRGRQGNYGYTF; cdr3_nt: TGTGCCATCAGGGGTCGGCAGGGCAACTATGGCTACACCTTC; d_call: NA; j_call: TRBJ1-2; cdr3_length: 14; clone_size: NA; v_call: TRBV10-3
cdr3_aa: CASLENSIVETQYF; cdr3_nt: TGCGCCAGCCTCGAGAACAGTATTGTAGAGACCCAGTACTTC; d_call: NA; j_call: TRBJ2-5; cdr3_length: 14; clone_size: NA; v_call: TRBV10-2
cdr3_aa: CASSSLTSIREQFF; cdr3_nt: TGCGCCAGCAGCTCCCTGACTAGCATCCGGGAGCAGTTCTTC; d_call: TRBD2; j_call: TRBJ2-1; cdr3_length: 14; clone_size: NA; v_call: TRBV5-1
cdr3_aa: CASSGGTSSTDTQYF; cdr3_nt: TGTGCCAGCAGTGGCGGGACTTCGTCTACAGATACGCAGTATTTT; d_call: NA; j_call: TRBJ2-3; cdr3_length: 15; clone_size: NA; v_call: TRBV6-1
cdr3_aa: CAISKTGIGETQYF; cdr3_nt: TGTGCCATCAGTAAGACAGGGATCGGAGAGACCCAGTACTTC; d_call: TRBD1; j_call: TRBJ2-5; cdr3_length: 14; clone_size: NA; v_call: TRBV10-3
cdr3_aa: CASSSRSGYTQYF; cdr3_nt: TGTGCCAGCAGCTCCCGATCCGGCTATACGCAGTATTTT; d_call: NA; j_call: TRBJ2-3; cdr3_length: 13; clone_size: NA; v_call: TRBV5-6
cdr3_aa: CASSQVPGQGLFGYTF; cdr3_nt: TGTGCCAGCAGCCAAGTCCCGGGACAGGGGTTGTTTGGCTACACCTTC; d_call: TRBD1; j_call: TRBJ1-2; cdr3_length: 16; clone_size: NA; v_call: TRBV14
cdr3_aa: CASSRGGAYEQYF; cdr3_nt: TGTGCCAGCAGCCGGGGGGGCGCTTACGAGCAGTACTTC; d_call: TRBD2; j_call: TRBJ2-7; cdr3_length: 13; clone_size: NA; v_call: TRBV7-9
cdr3_aa: CASSYPQGIAYEQYF; cdr3_nt: TGTGCCAGCAGTTACCCACAGGGAATTGCCTACGAGCAGTACTTC; d_call: NA; j_call: TRBJ2-7; cdr3_length: 15; clone_size: NA; v_call: TRBV6-5
cdr3_aa: CASSYSPLAADTQYF; cdr3_nt: TGTGCCAGCAGTTACTCACCACTAGCAGCAGATACGCAGTATTTT; d_call: NA; j_call: TRBJ2-3; cdr3_length: 15; clone_size: NA; v_call: TRBV6-5
cdr3_aa: CASSYGGRDYEQYF; cdr3_nt: TGTGCCAGCAGTTACGGGGGCAGGGACTACGAGCAGTACTTC; d_call: NA; j_call: TRBJ2-7; cdr3_length: 14; clone_size: NA; v_call: TRBV6-6
cdr3_aa: CASSPLAGGQETQYF; cdr3_nt: TGTGCCAGCTCACCGCTAGCGGGGGGGCAAGAGACCCAGTACTTC; d_call: TRBD2; j_call: TRBJ2-5; cdr3_length: 15; clone_size: once; v_call: TRBV18
cdr3_aa: CASSIVGRDTPYEQYF; cdr3_nt: TGTGCCAGTAGTATAGTCGGTCGGGACACCCCCTACGAGCAGTACTTC; d_call: NA; j_call: TRBJ2-7; cdr3_length: 16; clone_size: NA; v_call: TRBV19
cdr3_aa: CASSVLQTTDTQYF; cdr3_nt: TGCGCCAGCAGCGTCCTCCAAACGACAGATACGCAGTATTTT; d_call: NA; j_call: TRBJ2-3; cdr3_length: 14; clone_size: NA; v_call: TRBV5-1
cdr3_aa: CASRAQNSNQPQHF; cdr3_nt: TGTGCCAGCAGGGCCCAGAATAGCAATCAGCCCCAGCATTTT; d_call: NA; j_call: TRBJ1-5; cdr3_length: 14; clone_size: NA; v_call: TRBV2
cdr3_aa: CASSLITENTDTQYF; cdr3_nt: TGTGCCAGCAGCTTAATAACAGAGAACACAGATACGCAGTATTTT; d_call: NA; j_call: TRBJ2-3; cdr3_length: 15; clone_size: NA; v_call: TRBV5-6
cdr3_aa: CASRVGGAGLNTEAFF; cdr3_nt: TGTGCCAGTAGGGTGGGAGGCGCAGGGTTGAACACTGAAGCTTTCTTT; d_call: NA; j_call: TRBJ1-1; cdr3_length: 16; clone_size: NA; v_call: TRBV19
cdr3_aa: CASSFSSARQETQYF; cdr3_nt: TGTGCCAGCAGTTTTTCTAGCGCGAGACAAGAGACCCAGTACTTC; d_call: NA; j_call: TRBJ2-5; cdr3_length: 15; clone_size: once; v_call: TRBV27
cdr3_aa: CASSESLAGGRYEQYF; cdr3_nt: TGTGCCAGCAGTGAGTCACTAGCGGGGGGTCGCTACGAGCAGTACTTC; d_call: TRBD2; j_call: TRBJ2-7; cdr3_length: 16; clone_size: once; v_call: TRBV6-1
cdr3_aa: CASSDWTAQETQYF; cdr3_nt: TGTGCCAGCAGTGACTGGACCGCTCAAGAGACCCAGTACTTC; d_call: NA; j_call: TRBJ2-5; cdr3_length: 14; clone_size: NA; v_call: TRBV2
cdr3_aa: CASSFGAVRERTSYNEQFF; cdr3_nt: TGTGCCAGCAGCTTTGGGGCGGTGCGGGAGCGTACATCCTACAATGAGCAGTTCTTC; d_call: TRBD2; j_call: TRBJ2-1; cdr3_length: 19; clone_size: NA; v_call: TRBV7-2
cdr3_aa: CAAGQLSNQPQHF; cdr3_nt: TGTGCCGCCGGACAGTTAAGCAATCAGCCCCAGCATTTT; d_call: NA; j_call: TRBJ1-5; cdr3_length: 13; clone_size: NA; v_call: TRBV10-3
cdr3_aa: CASSQDLSGNEQFF; cdr3_nt: TGCGCCAGCAGCCAAGACCTTAGCGGCAATGAGCAGTTCTTC; d_call: NA; j_call: TRBJ2-1; cdr3_length: 14; clone_size: NA; v_call: TRBV4-3
cdr3_aa: CASSRDRNTEAFF; cdr3_nt: TGTGCCAGCAGTCGGGACAGGAACACTGAAGCTTTCTTT; d_call: TRBD1; j_call: TRBJ1-1; cdr3_length: 13; clone_size: NA; v_call: TRBV11-3
cdr3_aa: CASSLGRSGRFSYEQYF; cdr3_nt: TGTGCCAGCAGCTTAGGCCGAAGTGGACGGTTCTCCTACGAGCAGTACTTC; d_call: NA; j_call: TRBJ2-7; cdr3_length: 17; clone_size: NA; v_call: TRBV13
cdr3_aa: CASKGVDRSAGEAFF; cdr3_nt: TGTGCCAGTAAGGGGGTCGACAGGTCGGCGGGTGAAGCTTTCTTT; d_call: NA; j_call: TRBJ1-1; cdr3_length: 15; clone_size: NA; v_call: TRBV19
cdr3_aa: CASSFAGWEGITGELFF; cdr3_nt: TGCGCCAGCAGCTTCGCGGGATGGGAAGGTATAACCGGGGAGCTGTTTTTT; d_call: NA; j_call: TRBJ2-2; cdr3_length: 17; clone_size: once; v_call: TRBV5-1
cdr3_aa: CASRSAKYTQYF; cdr3_nt: TGTGCCAGCAGATCCGCCAAATATACGCAGTATTTT; d_call: NA; j_call: TRBJ2-3; cdr3_length: 12; clone_size: NA; v_call: TRBV2
cdr3_aa: CASSLGRETQYF; cdr3_nt: TGTGCCAGCAGCTTAGGCCGGGAGACCCAGTACTTC; d_call: NA; j_call: TRBJ2-5; cdr3_length: 12; clone_size: NA; v_call: TRBV11-1